A single TCR beta chain is shown here with its context. Its target is unknown. Generated by immunoSEQ multiplex PCR, the TCRdb table keeps only in-frame clones and is missing some. The table records some 90,000 clones, around 96% of them present only once. This sample is drawn from a study of cytomegalovirus exposure and HLA in healthy donors. Across the study: The 120 validation repertoires, a later analysis reported, used the same platform as the 650 to 800 repertoires from the first cohort.

The germline CDR1 and CDR2 sequences are WSHSY and SAAADI. CDR3 size: 15 residues. V lost 4 bases to trimming and J lost 1 base, with 12 bases between them. Findings and caveats of the study: Within the 120 or so validation repertoires, first-cohort TCR clusters tended to co-occur, according to a later analysis. According to the study, around 160 TCR beta chains were cytomegalovirus-associated.

Source material: PBMCs. V gene TRBV10-2 combines with J gene TRBJ2-3, with no clear D. This TCR was recovered from a man aged 18 to 29 in good health and CMV-seronegative. For the CDR3, the DNA is TGCGCCAGCAGTGGAACAGATCACGGCACAGATACGCAGTATTTT. Translated: CASSGTDHGTDTQYF.